This record covers a single T cell receptor (beta chain). These data belong to a study of T cells in Graves' hyperthyroidism and ophthalmopathy. RNA transcripts provided the source from which TCR beta CDR3 regions were amplified. Primed by the HTBI set, a first-round RT-PCR was run on the TCR CDR3. TCRdb reanalysed the multiplex PCR reads using MiXCR and keeps one entry per CDR3 protein. The sample yields 490,000 or so distinct CDR3 sequences, 20% seen once. Germline V gene lookup returns CDR1 DFQATT and CDR2 SNEGSKA (reference sequence). The CDR3 covers 15 residues. With 0 bases removed from V and 6 bases from J, the gap between germline ends came to 12 bases.

The material sequenced was blood. The rearrangement joins TRBV20-1 to TRBJ1-6; D is possibly TRBD1 (6 bases). This TCR derives from a man aged 40-50 years with Graves' ophthalmopathy. CDR3 DNA: TGCAGTGCTAGAGATGGACAGCAAGCTAATTCACCCCTCCACTTT. The encoded protein is CSARDGQQANSPLHF.